The T cell receptor (beta chain) described here comes from a study of blood T cell repertoires in COVID-19. Germline lookup yields CDR1 SNHLY and CDR2 FYNNEI. This CDR3 has 15 amino acids. Trimming cost V 8 bases and J 2 bases; bases outside gene matches: 5. Libraries were prepared by immunoSEQ multiplex PCR; TCRdb keeps only in-frame clonotypes and omits some of them. The profile shows hundreds of thousands of clones, 85% of them singletons. This clone occurred many times. The gene calls are TRBV2 and TRBJ2-1; 11 positions agree with TRBD2. The sequence derives from a human donor in a cohort sampled during active COVID-19. The material sequenced was peripheral blood. DNA for the CDR3: TGTGCCAGCGCTCCGGGACTAGCGGCCTACAATGAGCAGTTCTTC. It yields the protein CASAPGLAAYNEQFF.